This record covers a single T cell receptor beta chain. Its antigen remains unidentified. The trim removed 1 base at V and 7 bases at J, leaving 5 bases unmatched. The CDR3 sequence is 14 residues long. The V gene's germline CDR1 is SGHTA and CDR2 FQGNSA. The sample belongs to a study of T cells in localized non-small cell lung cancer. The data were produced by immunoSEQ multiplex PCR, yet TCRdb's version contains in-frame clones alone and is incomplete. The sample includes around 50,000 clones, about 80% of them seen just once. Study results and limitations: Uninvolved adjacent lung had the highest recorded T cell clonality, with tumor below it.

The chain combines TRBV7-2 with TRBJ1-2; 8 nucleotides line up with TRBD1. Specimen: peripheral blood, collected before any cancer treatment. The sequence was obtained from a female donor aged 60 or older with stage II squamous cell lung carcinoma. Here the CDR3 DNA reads TGTGCCAGCAGCTTAGTTGAGACAGGGGTTGGCTACACCTTC. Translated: CASSLVETGVGYTF.